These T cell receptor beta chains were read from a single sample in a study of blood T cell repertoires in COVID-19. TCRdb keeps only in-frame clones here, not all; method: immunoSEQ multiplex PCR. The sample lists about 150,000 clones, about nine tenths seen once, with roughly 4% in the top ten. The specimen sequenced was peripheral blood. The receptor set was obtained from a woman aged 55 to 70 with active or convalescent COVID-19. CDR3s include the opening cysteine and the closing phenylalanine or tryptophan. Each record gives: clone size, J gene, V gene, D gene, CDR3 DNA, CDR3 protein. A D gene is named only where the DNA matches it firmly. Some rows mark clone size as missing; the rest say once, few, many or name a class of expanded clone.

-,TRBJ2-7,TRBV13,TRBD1,TGTGCCAGCAGCGCACAGGGGGCTTCCTACGAGCAGTACTTC,CASSAQGASYEQYF
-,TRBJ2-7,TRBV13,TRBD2,TGTGCCAGCAGCTTAGCCCCGGGACTAGCGAGGAACGAGCAGTACTTC,CASSLAPGLARNEQYF
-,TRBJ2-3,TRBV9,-,TGTGCCAGCAGCCCCCGTCAGGGCCCGAGCACAGATACGCAGTATTTT,CASSPRQGPSTDTQYF
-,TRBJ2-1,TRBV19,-,TGTGCCAGTAGCCCCCATGGCCTACAGGGCTACAATGAGCAGTTCTTC,CASSPHGLQGYNEQFF
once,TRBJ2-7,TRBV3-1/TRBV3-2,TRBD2,TGTGCCAGCAGCCGGCAGGGACTAGCGCTCGAGCAGTACTTC,CASSRQGLALEQYF
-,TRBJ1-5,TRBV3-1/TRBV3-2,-,TGTGCCAGCAGCCAAGACTTCAATCAGCCCCAGCATTTT,CASSQDFNQPQHF
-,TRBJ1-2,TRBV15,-,TGTGCCACCAGCATAAACACAGAGGGTGTCGGTGGCTACACCTTC,CATSINTEGVGGYTF
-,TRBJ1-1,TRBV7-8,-,TGTGCCAGCAGCTCATATCCAGTTACTGAAGCTTTCTTT,CASSSYPVTEAFF
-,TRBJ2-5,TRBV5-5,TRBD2,TGTGCCAGCAGGTCACTAGCGGGACGATCCCAAGAGACCCAGTACTTC,CASRSLAGRSQETQYF
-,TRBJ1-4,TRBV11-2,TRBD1,TGTGCCAGCAGCTTAGCGGGACAGGGAGACGAAAAACTGTTTTTT,CASSLAGQGDEKLFF
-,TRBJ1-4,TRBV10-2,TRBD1,TGCGCCAGCAATCGACAGGGGGTGGATGAAAAACTGTTTTTT,CASNRQGVDEKLFF
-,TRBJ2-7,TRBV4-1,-,TGCGCCAGCAGCCAAGAGCTAGCTTACGAGCAGTACTTC,CASSQELAYEQYF
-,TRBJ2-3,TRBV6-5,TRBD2,TGTGCCGTTAGCGGGGGAAGCACAGATACGCAGTATTTT,CAVSGGSTDTQYF
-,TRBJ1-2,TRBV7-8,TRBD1,TGTGCCAGCAGCTGGGGACAGTTAAACTATGGCTACACCTTC,CASSWGQLNYGYTF
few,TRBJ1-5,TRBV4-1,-,TGCGCCAGCAGCCAAGATGGGGGGATAGGCAATCAGCCCCAGCATTTT,CASSQDGGIGNQPQHF
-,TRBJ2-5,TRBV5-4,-,TGTGCCACCCACGGACAACAAGAGACCCAGTACTTC,CATHGQQETQYF
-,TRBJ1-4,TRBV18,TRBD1,TGTGCCAGCTCACAAGGGACAGCAGATGAAAAACTGTTTTTT,CASSQGTADEKLFF
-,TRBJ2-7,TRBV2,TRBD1,TGTGCCAGCAGGAAAACGGGACAGCCCTACGAGCAGTACTTC,CASRKTGQPYEQYF
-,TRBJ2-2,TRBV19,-,TGTGCCAGTAGTATAGTATTCCGGGGACATAGGGTCCGGGGAACCGGGGAGCTGTTTTTT,CASSIVFRGHRVRGTGELFF
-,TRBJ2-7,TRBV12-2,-,TGTGCAAGTCGCTTAGCGCGAGTGACTAGCGGGGGGGCCCTGAGCGAGCAGTACTTC,CASRLARVTSGGALSEQYF
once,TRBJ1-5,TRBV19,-,TGTGCCAGTAGTATAGAAACGTCAGGGTTTCAGCCCCAGCATTTT,CASSIETSGFQPQHF
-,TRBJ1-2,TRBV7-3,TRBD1,TGTGCCAGCAGCTCTGGACAGGGGGATGGCTACACCTTC,CASSSGQGDGYTF
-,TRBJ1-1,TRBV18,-,TGTGCCAGCTCATCCGGACAGCAGAACACTGAAGCTTTCTTT,CASSSGQQNTEAFF
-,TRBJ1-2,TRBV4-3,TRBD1,TGCGCCAGCAGCCAAGATAGCAGGGGGTATGGCTACACCTTC,CASSQDSRGYGYTF
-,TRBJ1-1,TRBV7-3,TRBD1,TGTGCCAGCGGGACAGGCCTATCTGAAGCTTTCTTT,CASGTGLSEAFF
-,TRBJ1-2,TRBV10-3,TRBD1,TGTGCCATCAGGGGACAGGGCGACTATGGCTACACCTTC,CAIRGQGDYGYTF
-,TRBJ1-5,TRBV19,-,TGTGCCAGTAGTATAGGCGGGACCCAGGTCGGGCAGCCCCAGCATTTT,CASSIGGTQVGQPQHF
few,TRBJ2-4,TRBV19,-,TGTGCCAGTATGGGCAGGGCCCCAAACATTCAGTACTTC,CASMGRAPNIQYF
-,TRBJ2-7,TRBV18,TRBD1,TGTGCCAGCTCACCCCGGGACAGGGGAAGCGAGCAGTACTTC,CASSPRDRGSEQYF
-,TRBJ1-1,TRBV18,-,TGTGCCAGCTCACCAGGCTCAGGTGAAGCTTTCTTT,CASSPGSGEAFF
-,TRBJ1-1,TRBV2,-,TGTGCCAGCAGTGAAATTCCAGGGGTCACTGAAGCTTTCTTT,CASSEIPGVTEAFF
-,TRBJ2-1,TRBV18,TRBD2,TGTGCCAGCTCCCCATTAGCCGGGGGGGCAGGGTGGAATGAGCAGTTCTTC,CASSPLAGGAGWNEQFF
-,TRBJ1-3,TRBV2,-,TGTGCCAGCAGTGGTCGGAGCACCATATATTTT,CASSGRSTIYF
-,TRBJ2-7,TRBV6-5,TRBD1,TGTGCCAGCAGTTCGGGACAGGGCGCTTGGTACTTC,CASSSGQGAWYF
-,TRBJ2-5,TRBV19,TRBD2,TGTGCCAGTAGTATAAGCGGGGGACAAGAGACCCAGTACTTC,CASSISGGQETQYF
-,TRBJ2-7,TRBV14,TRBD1,TGTGCCAGCAGCCAAGGGACAGGGGGGGACGAGCAGTACTTC,CASSQGTGGDEQYF
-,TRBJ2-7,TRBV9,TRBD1,TGTGCCAGCAGCGTAGGCTTGGGGACAGGGGTTCGGGACGAGCAGTACTTC,CASSVGLGTGVRDEQYF
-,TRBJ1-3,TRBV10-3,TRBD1,TGTGCCATCAGTGAGGGACAGGACCGCTCATGGATATTT,CAISEGQDRSWIF
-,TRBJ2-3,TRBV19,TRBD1,TGTGCCAGTAACGGCAGGGGGCTGACAACAGATACGCAGTATTTT,CASNGRGLTTDTQYF
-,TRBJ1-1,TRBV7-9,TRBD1,TGTGCCAGCAGCTTCAGGGGGCGGATAGGCACTGAAGCTTTCTTT,CASSFRGRIGTEAFF
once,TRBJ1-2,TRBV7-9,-,TGTGCCAGCTCCCTCGACGGGAACTATGGCTACACCTTC,CASSLDGNYGYTF
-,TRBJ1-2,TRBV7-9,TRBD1,TGTGCCAGCACCATAAGGTCGACAGGGGGCGAACATGGCTACACCTTC,CASTIRSTGGEHGYTF